The rows below give T cell receptor beta chains drawn from one sample of a study of regulatory T cells in long-lasting Graves disease. Each CDR3 protein gets one entry after TCRdb re-called the multiplex PCR reads with MiXCR. The profile covers over 350,000 distinct CDR3 sequences, with 14% appearing a single time and approximately 17% taken by the ten largest. The same data also contributed to another study, on T cells in Graves' hyperthyroidism and ophthalmopathy.

The sample consisted of peripheral blood mononuclear cells (PBMCs), taken at new diagnosis, from a patient treated with antithyroid drugs. The receptors shown here come from a woman aged 45-60 years with Graves disease. CDR3s include the opening cysteine and the closing phenylalanine or tryptophan. Each record gives: clone size, V gene, CDR3 length, D gene, J gene, CDR3 protein, CDR3 DNA. The D gene is left open where the match is weak. Size is omitted from some rows. Given values are once, few, many or a class for expanded clones.

clone size: NA
V gene: TRBV10-3
CDR3 length: 13
D gene: TRBD2
J gene: TRBJ2-3
CDR3 protein: CAIGLAGADTQYF
CDR3 DNA: TGTGCCATCGGACTAGCGGGAGCAGATACGCAGTATTTT

clone size: NA
V gene: TRBV7-9
CDR3 length: 14
D gene: TRBD1
J gene: TRBJ2-5
CDR3 protein: CASSNRQGQETQYF
CDR3 DNA: TGTGCCAGCAGCAATCGACAGGGCCAAGAGACCCAGTACTTC

clone size: many
V gene: TRBV6-5
CDR3 length: 17
D gene: NA
J gene: TRBJ2-5
CDR3 protein: CASSYTLGGMGQETQYF
CDR3 DNA: TGTGCCAGCAGTTACACCCTTGGAGGGATGGGCCAGGAGACCCAGTACTTC

clone size: many
V gene: TRBV10-3
CDR3 length: 15
D gene: TRBD2
J gene: TRBJ2-1
CDR3 protein: CAIKVAGGIMNEQFF
CDR3 DNA: TGTGCCATCAAGGTAGCGGGAGGGATTATGAATGAGCAGTTCTTC

clone size: many
V gene: TRBV30
CDR3 length: 13
D gene: NA
J gene: TRBJ1-2
CDR3 protein: CACRLPPSDGYTF
CDR3 DNA: TGTGCCTGCCGCCTTCCCCCGTCGGATGGCTACACCTTC

clone size: few
V gene: TRBV19
CDR3 length: 17
D gene: TRBD2
J gene: TRBJ2-5
CDR3 protein: CASSIGTSGRGEETQYF
CDR3 DNA: TGTGCCAGTAGTATAGGGACTAGCGGGAGAGGAGAGGAGACCCAGTACTTC

clone size: NA
V gene: TRBV6-1
CDR3 length: 16
D gene: TRBD1
J gene: TRBJ2-1
CDR3 protein: CASSGLGDSSYNEQFF
CDR3 DNA: TGTGCCAGCAGTGGGCTCGGGGACAGCTCCTACAATGAGCAGTTCTTC

clone size: NA
V gene: TRBV19
CDR3 length: 15
D gene: TRBD2
J gene: TRBJ2-2
CDR3 protein: CASSMGLADYGELFF
CDR3 DNA: TGTGCCAGTAGTATGGGACTAGCGGATTACGGGGAGCTGTTTTTT

clone size: NA
V gene: TRBV2
CDR3 length: 15
D gene: TRBD1
J gene: TRBJ1-5
CDR3 protein: CASRAGTGVSQPQHF
CDR3 DNA: TGTGCCAGCAGAGCCGGGACAGGGGTGAGTCAGCCCCAGCATTTT

clone size: many
V gene: TRBV30
CDR3 length: 14
D gene: NA
J gene: TRBJ1-5
CDR3 protein: CAWSSSGNNQPQHF
CDR3 DNA: TGTGCCTGGAGTTCGTCGGGGAACAATCAGCCCCAGCATTTT

clone size: many
V gene: TRBV28
CDR3 length: 12
D gene: NA
J gene: TRBJ2-1
CDR3 protein: CASSLTYNEQFF
CDR3 DNA: TGTGCCAGCAGTTTAACATACAATGAGCAGTTCTTC

clone size: few
V gene: TRBV5-1
CDR3 length: 15
D gene: NA
J gene: TRBJ1-4
CDR3 protein: CASSLAYGVGEKLFF
CDR3 DNA: TGCGCCAGCAGCTTGGCTTACGGGGTCGGGGAAAAACTGTTTTTT

clone size: many
V gene: TRBV10-2
CDR3 length: 15
D gene: TRBD1
J gene: TRBJ2-7
CDR3 protein: CASRSGTGDSYEQYF
CDR3 DNA: TGCGCCAGCAGGTCAGGGACAGGGGACTCCTACGAGCAGTACTTC

clone size: many
V gene: TRBV7-8
CDR3 length: 13
D gene: NA
J gene: TRBJ2-3
CDR3 protein: CASSFYGTDTQYF
CDR3 DNA: TGTGCCAGCAGCTTCTATGGCACAGATACGCAGTATTTT

clone size: few
V gene: TRBV5-1
CDR3 length: 14
D gene: NA
J gene: TRBJ2-5
CDR3 protein: CASSLGRDGETQYF
CDR3 DNA: TGCGCCAGCAGCTTGGGTCGAGATGGAGAGACCCAGTACTTC

clone size: NA
V gene: TRBV29-1
CDR3 length: 11
D gene: NA
J gene: TRBJ1-1
CDR3 protein: CSVGVNTEAFF
CDR3 DNA: TGCAGCGTTGGGGTGAACACTGAAGCTTTCTTT

clone size: few
V gene: TRBV10-1
CDR3 length: 13
D gene: NA
J gene: TRBJ2-5
CDR3 protein: CASSESEVETQYF
CDR3 DNA: TGCGCCAGCAGTGAGTCGGAAGTGGAGACCCAGTACTTC

clone size: few
V gene: TRBV28
CDR3 length: 13
D gene: TRBD1
J gene: TRBJ1-2
CDR3 protein: CASSLDYRGGYTF
CDR3 DNA: TGTGCCAGCAGTTTAGATTACAGGGGCGGCTACACCTTC